The rows below give T cell receptor beta chains drawn from one sample of a study of cytomegalovirus exposure and HLA in healthy donors. Some clones are missing from TCRdb's copy, which holds only in-frame ones; the method was immunoSEQ multiplex PCR. Altogether about 130,000 clones are present, around 78% being singletons, with the ten largest covering around 1.9%. Sequenced input: PBMCs. Receptor source: a woman in her fifties or sixties in good health and CMV-seronegative. The CDR3 runs from the conserved cysteine through the conserved F or W. Each record gives: clone size, J gene, V gene, D gene, CDR3 DNA, CDR3 protein. A D gene is named only where the DNA matches it firmly. Clone size appears in some rows only: once, few, many, or a class for an expanded clone.

>few|TRBJ1-4|TRBV6-1|TRBD1
TGTGCCAGCAGTGGAGGGGGCCTTAATGAAAAACTGTTTTTT
CASSGGGLNEKLFF
>-|TRBJ2-3|TRBV6-6|-
TGTGCCAGCAGTTACCCCGCGACAGATACGCAGTATTTT
CASSYPATDTQYF
>once|TRBJ2-1|TRBV13|TRBD2
TGTGCCAGCAGCACGACTAGCGGGAGAGGGTCCTACAATGAGCAGTTCTTC
CASSTTSGRGSYNEQFF
>-|TRBJ2-7|TRBV6-5|-
TGTGCCAGCAGTTACGTCCCAGGGGCCGAGCAGTACTTC
CASSYVPGAEQYF
>-|TRBJ1-1|TRBV29-1|TRBD1
TGCAGCGTCTCTACGACAGGGGGCGGTTTCACTGAAGCTTTCTTT
CSVSTTGGGFTEAFF
>-|TRBJ2-2|TRBV21-1|-
TGTGCCAGCAGCAAAAGGGGTCTGAGCCCAACCCAGGTTAGTTCGAACACCGGGGAGCTGTTTTTT
CASSKRGLSPTQVSSNTGELFF
>-|TRBJ1-1|TRBV6-5|-
TGTGCCAGCAGTTTAACAGATATGAACACTGAAGCTTTCTTT
CASSLTDMNTEAFF
>-|TRBJ2-2|TRBV5-1|TRBD1
TGCGCCAGCAGCTCCCGGGGACAGAAAGGAGGTGGGGAGCTGTTTTTT
CASSSRGQKGGGELFF
>-|TRBJ1-5|TRBV4-2|-
TGTGCCAGCAGCCAAGAGAGCGGGGGCAATCAGCCCCAGCATTTT
CASSQESGGNQPQHF
>few|TRBJ1-2|TRBV5-4|TRBD1
TGTGCCAGCAGCTTGGGCGCAGGGGGCGAATATGGCTACACCTTC
CASSLGAGGEYGYTF
>-|TRBJ2-1|TRBV27|TRBD2
TGTGCCAGCAGTACTAGCGGGAGGGCGGATGAGCAGTTCTTC
CASSTSGRADEQFF
>-|TRBJ1-5|TRBV27|-
TGTGCCAGCAGTCCGACGACCCCGGGGGGTAGAGACAATCAGCCCCAGCATTTT
CASSPTTPGGRDNQPQHF
>-|TRBJ2-5|TRBV7-3|TRBD2
TGTGCCAGCAGCGTCGGACGAGCGGGGGGGAGTGGGGGACAAGAGACCCAGTACTTC
CASSVGRAGGSGGQETQYF
>-|TRBJ1-2|TRBV5-4|-
TGTGCCAGCTCTGGGGAAGGAGGGGCCTATGGCTACCCCTTC
CASSGEGGAYGYPF
>-|TRBJ2-3|TRBV27|TRBD2
TGTGCCAGCAGTTACCTCAGTAGCGGGAGTAGTAGAGATACGCAGTATTTT
CASSYLSSGSSRDTQYF
>-|TRBJ2-2|TRBV5-1|TRBD1
TGCGCCAGCAGCGAGGGACAGGACAACACCGGGGAGCTGTTTTTT
CASSEGQDNTGELFF
>-|TRBJ2-7|TRBV7-2|TRBD2
TGTGCCAGCAGCTTGAGACTAGCGGGGGGCTACGAGCAGTACTTC
CASSLRLAGGYEQYF
>-|TRBJ2-7|TRBV27|TRBD2
TGTGCCAGCAGCTTCGGGACTAGCGGGGCAGGGGAGCAGTACTTC
CASSFGTSGAGEQYF
>once|TRBJ2-7|TRBV11-2|TRBD2
TGTGCCAGCACACTAGCGGGAGAGGGGGAGCAGTACTTC
CASTLAGEGEQYF
>few|TRBJ2-7|TRBV5-1|TRBD1
TGCGCCAGTCAAAGAACCGGGACAGGGGCCTACGAGCAGTACTTC
CASQRTGTGAYEQYF
>few|TRBJ1-5|TRBV7-8|-
TGTGCCAGCAGCTCCTATTTGGGGGAGGCGGGCAACAATCAGCCCCAGCATTTT
CASSSYLGEAGNNQPQHF
>-|TRBJ2-1|TRBV20-1|-
TGCAGTGCTAGGGGAGCTAATGAGCAGTTCTTC
CSARGANEQFF
>-|TRBJ1-1|TRBV30|-
TGTGCCTGGAGTTCATTGGACAGGAACACTGAAGCTTTCTTT
CAWSSLDRNTEAFF
>-|TRBJ2-5|TRBV19|-
TGTGCCAGTAGTCCACCCCGTCTAATCGCGGGAGAGACCCAGTACTTC
CASSPPRLIAGETQYF
>-|TRBJ2-7|TRBV7-9|TRBD2
TGTGCCAGCAGCTTACCCGGGTCCCGGGTAGCGGGAGAATACGAGCAGTACTTC
CASSLPGSRVAGEYEQYF
>-|TRBJ1-2|TRBV19|TRBD1
TGTGCCAGTAGCACGTGGGGGACAGCTGACTATGGCTACCCCTTC
CASSTWGTADYGYPF
>-|TRBJ1-4|TRBV7-2|TRBD1
TGTGCCAGCAGCCGAAGTTCCGGGACAGGGAGTGAAAAACTGTTTTTT
CASSRSSGTGSEKLFF
>-|TRBJ1-5|TRBV4-3|-
TGCGCCAGCAGCCAGAGTGTTAGCAATCAGCCCCAGCATTTT
CASSQSVSNQPQHF
>-|TRBJ2-3|TRBV6-4|-
TGTGCCAGCAGTGACGCGCGCCAGGGAAGCACAGATACGCAGTATTTT
CASSDARQGSTDTQYF
>-|TRBJ1-5|TRBV7-2|-
TGTGCCAGCAGCTCTACAGCTGGGAGCAATCAGCCCCAGCATTTT
CASSSTAGSNQPQHF
>-|TRBJ1-4|TRBV6-6|TRBD1
TGTGCCAGCAGATCTCAGGGGGCTGGAGAAAAACTGTTTTTT
CASRSQGAGEKLFF
>-|TRBJ2-2|TRBV27|-
TGTGCCAGCAGTTTCGAAGTGAGAAGCACCGGGGAGCTGTTTTTT
CASSFEVRSTGELFF
>-|TRBJ2-1|TRBV19|TRBD2
TGTGCCAGTAGTACCCCGGGACTAGGAATGTACAATGAGCAGTTCTTC
CASSTPGLGMYNEQFF
>-|TRBJ2-5|TRBV19|TRBD1
TGTGCCAGTACCCCGGGACAGGGTGAAGAGACCCAGTACTTC
CASTPGQGEETQYF
>-|TRBJ1-1|TRBV4-1|-
TGCGCCAGCAGCCAAGCCAGGGAAGTCACTGAAGCTTTCTTT
CASSQAREVTEAFF
>-|TRBJ2-7|TRBV6-5|TRBD1
TGTGCCAGCAGTTCTCCGCCCTGGGGACAGGGTCTCGAGCAGTACTTC
CASSSPPWGQGLEQYF
>-|TRBJ1-1|TRBV12-5|TRBD1
TGTGCTAGTGGTTTCCTCGACAGGGGAAGAACTGAAGCTTTCTTT
CASGFLDRGRTEAFF
>-|TRBJ2-1|TRBV29-1|-
TGCAGCGTTTCTGCCGGACAGAGAATTGACAATGAGCAGTTCTTC
CSVSAGQRIDNEQFF
>-|TRBJ2-7|TRBV28|-
TGTGCCAGCAGTTCTGGACAGTTTGACTACGAGCAGTACTTC
CASSSGQFDYEQYF
>-|TRBJ1-3|TRBV4-2|-
TGTGCCAGCAGCCAAGGCCCCTCGGGGGGTGGAAACACCATATATTTT
CASSQGPSGGGNTIYF
>-|TRBJ2-3|TRBV4-3|TRBD2
TGCGCCAGCAGCCAACTAGCGGGAGGTTCAGATACGCAGTATTTT
CASSQLAGGSDTQYF
>-|TRBJ1-1|TRBV7-8|-
TGTGCCAGCAGCCCCTTGACTGAAGCTTTCTTT
CASSPLTEAFF